This T cell receptor beta chain was identified during a study of blood T cell repertoires in COVID-19. Measured with immunoSEQ multiplex PCR; TCRdb has only the in-frame clones, and not every one. The repertoire has around 140,000 clones, more than 75% of them found once; the top ten carry 6% to 7%. This clone was recorded a few times. What was sequenced was peripheral blood. The receptor was derived from a man at least 80 years old with acute or convalescent COVID-19.

DNA for the CDR3: TGTGCCAGCTCGTCATTAAAGGGGGAGACTGAAGCTTTCTTT. Translating gives CASSSLKGETEAFF. This sequence joins TRBV18 and TRBJ1-1, with D tentatively TRBD1 (6 bases). The CDR3 has 14 amino acids. Trimming cost V 6 bases and J 5 bases, with 16 bases left between them. Germline loops: CDR1 KGHSH, CDR2 LQKENI.